The clone carrying this T cell receptor (beta chain) was seen repeatedly, ten times or more. Its antigen remains unknown. This sample stems from a study of CD8 T cells in ankylosing spondylitis. Overall study findings and caveats: Made up of roughly 8 highly homologous variants, a TCR beta motif appeared characteristic of ankylosing spondylitis blood. In synovial fluid and blood from reactive arthritis, some motif variants were previously reported. Matched synovial fluid from ankylosing spondylitis patients was reported to be enriched for disease-linked clones.

This CDR3 is built from 16 residues. Per the germline V gene, CDR1 is SGHRS and CDR2 is YFSETQ. V lost 0 bases, J lost 5 bases, and 16 bases lay in between. Generation of TCR beta libraries employed quantitative 5'-RACE incorporating molecular barcodes. TCRdb fed the 5' RACE reads into MiXCR, producing one record per CDR3 protein. The sample includes approximately 520,000 distinct CDR3 sequences, 5.3% seen only once; the top ten take approximately 4%. The TCR was taken from a male donor with ankylosing spondylitis. What was sequenced was blood, either unsorted or a sorted T cell fraction (not recorded which). V is TRBV5-1 and J is TRBJ2-3; a weak D match, TRBD1 (6 bases). The CDR3 DNA reads as TGCGCCAGCAGCTTGGTTGGTGGCAGGGGTATAGATACGCAGTATTTT. Translation gives CASSLVGGRGIDTQYF. Full variable domain (outside the CDR3, taken from reference TRBV5-1 and TRBJ2-3): KAGVTQTPRYLIKTRGQQVTLSCSPISGHRSVSWYQQTPGQGLQFLFEYFSETQRNKGNFPGRFSGRQFSNSRSEMNVSTLELGDSALYLCASSLVGGRGIDTQYFGPGTRLTVL.